A selection of T cell receptor beta chains follows, all from one sample in a study of blood T cell repertoires in COVID-19. This table comes from immunoSEQ multiplex PCR, and its TCRdb copy is limited to in-frame clones, with some not included. Seen here are about 180,000 clones, over 75% observed once, and the top ten hold approximately 11%. Sequenced material: peripheral blood. These receptors were obtained from a human donor with active or convalescent COVID-19. The donor label of this sample is uncertain. The conserved cysteine and the conserved F or W are not part of the CDR3 here. The order of the fields is V gene, D gene, J gene, CDR3 protein. D genes are given only for firm matches.

v_call: TRBV3-1/TRBV3-2; d_call: .; j_call: TRBJ2-7; cdr3_aa: ASSQDLPGTITYEQY
v_call: TRBV5-1; d_call: .; j_call: TRBJ1-5; cdr3_aa: ASSLSGDQPQH
v_call: TRBV24-1; d_call: TRBD2; j_call: TRBJ2-1; cdr3_aa: ATSSLGGGYNEQF
v_call: TRBV9; d_call: .; j_call: TRBJ2-7; cdr3_aa: ASSPDVGRLTYEQY
v_call: TRBV28; d_call: TRBD1; j_call: TRBJ1-5; cdr3_aa: ASSQGGQGVNQPQH
v_call: TRBV7-8; d_call: TRBD1; j_call: TRBJ1-1; cdr3_aa: ASSPRSPGTGFYEAF
v_call: TRBV24-1; d_call: .; j_call: TRBJ1-4; cdr3_aa: ATSDLQATNEKLF
v_call: TRBV9; d_call: .; j_call: TRBJ2-3; cdr3_aa: ASSVAPRLHTDTQY
v_call: TRBV27; d_call: .; j_call: TRBJ1-6; cdr3_aa: ASSKEGFYNSPLH
v_call: TRBV14; d_call: .; j_call: TRBJ2-5; cdr3_aa: ASSQDLRGRPQETQY
v_call: TRBV5-1; d_call: .; j_call: TRBJ2-2; cdr3_aa: ASRFWNTGELF
v_call: TRBV7-7; d_call: .; j_call: TRBJ1-4; cdr3_aa: ASSPTGNEKLF
v_call: TRBV4-1; d_call: .; j_call: TRBJ2-5; cdr3_aa: ASSQAGAGETQY
v_call: TRBV18; d_call: TRBD1; j_call: TRBJ1-5; cdr3_aa: ASSPPMRGRNQPQH
v_call: TRBV5-1; d_call: TRBD1; j_call: TRBJ1-4; cdr3_aa: ASRTGGADEKLF
v_call: TRBV5-5; d_call: TRBD2; j_call: TRBJ2-3; cdr3_aa: ASSLLRGALSTDTQY
v_call: TRBV7-2; d_call: .; j_call: TRBJ2-3; cdr3_aa: ASSPGGTDTQY
v_call: TRBV5-1; d_call: .; j_call: TRBJ1-1; cdr3_aa: ASSPTGTEAF
v_call: TRBV5-5; d_call: .; j_call: TRBJ1-1; cdr3_aa: ASSLPRTGYTEAF
v_call: TRBV27; d_call: TRBD2; j_call: TRBJ2-5; cdr3_aa: ASSIQAGGQETQY
v_call: TRBV19; d_call: TRBD2; j_call: TRBJ2-5; cdr3_aa: ARRTSGRSLLETQY
v_call: TRBV28; d_call: TRBD2; j_call: TRBJ2-7; cdr3_aa: ASSLYPGRESYEQY
v_call: TRBV10-3; d_call: TRBD1; j_call: TRBJ1-4; cdr3_aa: AISDGRTGLEKLF
v_call: TRBV24-1; d_call: TRBD2; j_call: TRBJ2-1; cdr3_aa: ATSGPLSGSGGDEQF
v_call: TRBV2; d_call: TRBD2; j_call: TRBJ2-7; cdr3_aa: ASRQEREAYEQY
v_call: TRBV28; d_call: .; j_call: TRBJ1-3; cdr3_aa: ASTPPPGTGGNTIY
v_call: TRBV3-1/TRBV3-2; d_call: .; j_call: TRBJ1-6; cdr3_aa: ASSWGGASLGSPLH
v_call: TRBV13; d_call: TRBD2; j_call: TRBJ2-7; cdr3_aa: ASSSLAGGRYEQY
v_call: TRBV2; d_call: .; j_call: TRBJ2-3; cdr3_aa: ASRATDVSTDTQY
v_call: TRBV28; d_call: TRBD2; j_call: TRBJ2-7; cdr3_aa: ASSLGGSGNEQY
v_call: TRBV7-2; d_call: .; j_call: TRBJ1-6; cdr3_aa: ASSLGAQGRTPLH
v_call: TRBV3-1/TRBV3-2; d_call: .; j_call: TRBJ1-4; cdr3_aa: ASSPGGSNEKLF
v_call: TRBV21-1; d_call: .; j_call: TRBJ2-3; cdr3_aa: ASSYSDRGTDTQY
v_call: TRBV4-1; d_call: TRBD2; j_call: TRBJ2-7; cdr3_aa: ASSQGGLAGVRLGHEQY
v_call: TRBV28; d_call: TRBD2; j_call: TRBJ2-5; cdr3_aa: ASSATTSGRDQETQY
v_call: TRBV15; d_call: .; j_call: TRBJ1-2; cdr3_aa: ATSRDLLDGYT
v_call: TRBV4-3; d_call: .; j_call: TRBJ1-2; cdr3_aa: ASSLRGTYGYT
v_call: TRBV12-5; d_call: .; j_call: TRBJ2-1; cdr3_aa: ASVLINEQF
v_call: TRBV5-6; d_call: .; j_call: TRBJ1-3; cdr3_aa: ASSLEARGNTIY
v_call: TRBV12-3/TRBV12-4; d_call: .; j_call: TRBJ2-3; cdr3_aa: ASSFQGTDTQY
v_call: TRBV24-1; d_call: TRBD2; j_call: TRBJ2-3; cdr3_aa: ATTPPEASGQNGDTQY
v_call: TRBV3-1/TRBV3-2; d_call: .; j_call: TRBJ1-3; cdr3_aa: ASSQFQGGNTIY
v_call: TRBV18; d_call: .; j_call: TRBJ2-3; cdr3_aa: ASSIGQPSTDTQY
v_call: TRBV4-1; d_call: .; j_call: TRBJ1-1; cdr3_aa: ASSQVWGGQNEAF